This T cell receptor (beta chain) was obtained from a study of cytomegalovirus exposure and HLA in healthy donors. PCR amplification relied on 60 Vbeta primers (plus 13 Jbeta primers). Data came from immunoSEQ multiplex PCR; TCRdb stores just in-frame clones and leaves some out. The sample yields some 130,000 clones, roughly four fifths seen once. Overall study findings and caveats: Researchers reported in a later analysis that common viral pathogens appeared linked to several top clusters.

V dropped 1 base and J dropped 4; count of bases not matched to a gene: 4. In germline, CDR1 is MNHNS, CDR2 SASEGT. The CDR3 sequence is 15 residues long. There are a few counts of this clone. The antigen is not known. This chain uses TRBV6-1 with TRBJ1-3; the match to TRBD1 covers 7 bases. This TCR was recovered from a male donor in good health and CMV-seropositive. The sequencing input was PBMCs. CDR3: CASSEGTGSGNTIYF. CDR3 bases: TGTGCCAGCAGTGAAGGGACAGGATCAGGAAACACCATATATTTT.